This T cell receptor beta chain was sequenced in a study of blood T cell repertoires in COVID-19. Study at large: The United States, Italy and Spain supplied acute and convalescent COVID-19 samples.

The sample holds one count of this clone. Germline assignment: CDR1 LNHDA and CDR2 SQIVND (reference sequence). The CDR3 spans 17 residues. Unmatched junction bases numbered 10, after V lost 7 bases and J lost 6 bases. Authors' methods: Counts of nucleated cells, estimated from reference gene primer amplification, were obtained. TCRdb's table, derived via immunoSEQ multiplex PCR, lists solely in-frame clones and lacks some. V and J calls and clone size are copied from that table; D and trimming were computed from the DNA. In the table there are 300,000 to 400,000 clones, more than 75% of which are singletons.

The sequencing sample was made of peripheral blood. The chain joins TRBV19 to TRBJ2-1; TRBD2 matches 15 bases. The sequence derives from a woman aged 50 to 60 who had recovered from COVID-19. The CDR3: CASNPWTSGRVSNEQFF. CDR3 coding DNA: TGTGCCAGTAACCCCTGGACTAGCGGGAGGGTAAGCAATGAGCAGTTCTTC.